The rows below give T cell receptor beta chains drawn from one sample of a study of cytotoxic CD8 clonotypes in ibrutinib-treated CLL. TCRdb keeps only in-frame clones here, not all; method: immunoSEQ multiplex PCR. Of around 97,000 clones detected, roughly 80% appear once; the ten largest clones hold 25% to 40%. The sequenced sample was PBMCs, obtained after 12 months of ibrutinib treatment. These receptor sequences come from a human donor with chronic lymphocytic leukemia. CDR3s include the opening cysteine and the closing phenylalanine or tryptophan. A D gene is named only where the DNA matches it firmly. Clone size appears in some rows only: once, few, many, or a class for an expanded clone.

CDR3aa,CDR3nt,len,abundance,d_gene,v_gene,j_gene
CASSERGQGPYEQYF,TGTGCCAGCAGTGAAAGGGGGCAGGGGCCCTACGAGCAGTACTTC,15,few,TRBD1,TRBV2,TRBJ2-7
CASRPILTGALNTEAFF,TGTGCCAGCAGACCCATATTGACAGGGGCATTGAACACTGAAGCTTTCTTT,17,-,TRBD1,TRBV5-4,TRBJ1-1
CASSFSGAYNEQFF,TGTGCCAGCAGCTTTAGCGGGGCTTACAATGAGCAGTTCTTC,14,-,TRBD2,TRBV7-9,TRBJ2-1
CASSFSGGNTGELFF,TGTGCCAGCAGCTTCTCTGGGGGGAACACCGGGGAGCTGTTTTTT,15,few,-,TRBV7-3,TRBJ2-2
CAWSVGTDHYGYTF,TGTGCCTGGAGTGTAGGAACGGATCACTATGGCTACACCTTC,14,once,-,TRBV30,TRBJ1-2
CASSDSLGTSGGVDEQFF,TGTGCCAGCAGTGACTCATTGGGGACTAGCGGGGGGGTCGATGAGCAGTTCTTC,18,once,TRBD2,TRBV6-4,TRBJ2-1
CASSFTYWTDSGNTIYF,TGTGCCAGCAGCTTTACCTATTGGACGGACTCTGGAAACACCATATATTTT,17,few,-,TRBV7-8,TRBJ1-3
CAWSSVERRTGELFF,TGTGCCTGGAGTTCAGTCGAGCGGAGGACCGGGGAGCTGTTTTTT,15,-,-,TRBV30,TRBJ2-2
CASSLGVAGTDTQYF,TGCGCCAGCAGCTTGGGGGTAGCGGGCACAGATACGCAGTATTTT,15,-,-,TRBV5-1,TRBJ2-3
CASSRALQPQHF,TGTGCCAGCAGTCGAGCCTTACAGCCCCAGCATTTT,12,-,-,TRBV6-1,TRBJ1-5
CAISFWGGQETQYF,TGTGCCATCAGTTTCTGGGGGGGCCAAGAGACCCAGTACTTC,14,-,TRBD2,TRBV10-3,TRBJ2-5
CAISDAGDTDTQYF,TGTGCCATCAGTGACGCGGGTGACACAGATACGCAGTATTTT,14,-,-,TRBV10-3,TRBJ2-3
CASSLESRGEELFF,TGTGCCAGCAGCTTAGAGTCTAGGGGGGAGGAGCTGTTTTTT,14,-,-,TRBV11-3,TRBJ2-2
CASNRAGGLDTQYF,TGTGCCAGTAACCGAGCGGGGGGCCTAGATACGCAGTATTTT,14,-,TRBD2,TRBV19,TRBJ2-3
CASSLGRGAYEQYF,TGTGCTAGCAGCTTAGGCCGGGGGGCCTACGAGCAGTACTTC,14,-,TRBD2,TRBV7-7,TRBJ2-7
CASTYNEQFF,TGTGCCAGCACCTACAATGAGCAGTTCTTC,10,-,-,TRBV2,TRBJ2-1
CASRLGAGLQTGELFF,TGCGCCAGCAGACTCGGGGCCGGACTGCAAACCGGGGAGCTGTTTTTT,16,-,-,TRBV5-1,TRBJ2-2
CASAPGTRAGNEQFF,TGTGCCAGTGCCCCCGGGACTAGGGCGGGCAATGAGCAGTTCTTC,15,-,TRBD2,TRBV19,TRBJ2-1
CAALAGGREQYF,TGTGCCGCACTAGCGGGGGGGCGGGAGCAGTACTTC,12,once,TRBD2,TRBV30,TRBJ2-7
CASSVDGRGGYTF,TGTGCCAGCAGCGTAGACGGGCGTGGGGGCTACACCTTC,13,-,-,TRBV9,TRBJ1-2
CAWSRDSLNYGYTF,TGTGCCTGGAGCCGGGACAGCCTTAACTATGGCTACACCTTC,14,-,TRBD1,TRBV30,TRBJ1-2
CASSEVSGGGETQYF,TGTGCCAGCAGTGAAGTTAGCGGGGGCGGAGAGACCCAGTACTTC,15,few,TRBD2,TRBV2,TRBJ2-5
CASSEDWIAFF,TGTGCCAGCAGTGAGGACTGGATAGCTTTCTTT,11,-,-,TRBV6-5,TRBJ1-1
CASSAPPSGFRTVYEQYF,TGTGCCAGTAGTGCCCCTCCTTCAGGGTTTCGGACGGTTTACGAGCAGTACTTC,18,-,-,TRBV19,TRBJ2-7
CAWSDGTGRFEKLFF,TGTGCCTGGAGTGACGGGACAGGGAGGTTTGAAAAACTGTTTTTT,15,few,TRBD1,TRBV30,TRBJ1-4
CASSLSPGVTEAFF,TGTGCCAGCAGTTTATCGCCCGGGGTCACTGAAGCTTTCTTT,14,-,-,TRBV27,TRBJ1-1
CASSVGAGGVETQYF,TGTGCCAGCAGCGTAGGGGCAGGGGGCGTAGAGACCCAGTACTTC,15,-,TRBD1,TRBV9,TRBJ2-5
CASSTDPNNYGYTF,TGCGCCAGCAGCACCGACCCAAACAACTATGGCTACACCTTC,14,-,-,TRBV5-1,TRBJ1-2
CASSQGANYGYTF,TGTGCCAGCAGCCAGGGGGCTAACTATGGCTACACCTTC,13,-,TRBD1,TRBV11-3,TRBJ1-2
CASSVGPGTGGNEQFF,TGTGCCAGCAGCGTAGGTCCCGGGACAGGGGGCAATGAGCAGTTCTTC,16,-,TRBD1,TRBV9,TRBJ2-1
CSAHISNEQFF,TGCAGTGCCCATATTTCCAATGAGCAGTTCTTC,11,-,-,TRBV20-1,TRBJ2-1
CASSKDSNYGYTF,TGTGCCAGCAGTAAGGACAGCAACTATGGCTACACCTTC,13,few,-,TRBV6-6,TRBJ1-2
CASSLGQTSYEQYF,TGTGCCAGCAGCCTCGGACAGACTTCCTACGAGCAGTACTTC,14,-,-,TRBV7-2,TRBJ2-7
CASGGGQGLGADTQYF,TGTGCCAGTGGAGGCGGACAGGGTTTAGGGGCAGATACGCAGTATTTT,16,-,TRBD1,TRBV19,TRBJ2-3
CASSNFRAANTEAFF,TGTGCCAGTAGTAATTTTCGGGCAGCTAACACTGAAGCTTTCTTT,15,-,-,TRBV19,TRBJ1-1
CASSYSGGTYEQYF,TGTGCCAGCAGTTACTCGGGGGGAACCTACGAGCAGTACTTC,14,-,-,TRBV6-6,TRBJ2-7
CASSPGQESPLHF,TGTGCCAGCTCACCAGGGCAGGAGTCACCCCTCCACTTT,13,many,-,TRBV18,TRBJ1-6
CASSLGLAGGEGTQYF,TGTGCCAGTAGTCTCGGACTAGCGGGGGGTGAGGGTACGCAGTATTTT,16,few,TRBD2,TRBV19,TRBJ2-3
CASSVVGTGYNEQFF,TGTGCCAGCAGCGTAGTAGGGACAGGGTACAATGAGCAGTTCTTC,15,-,TRBD1,TRBV9,TRBJ2-1
CASSLAGTGGREQYF,TGTGCCAGCAGCTTAGCGGGGACAGGGGGGCGCGAGCAGTACTTC,15,-,TRBD1,TRBV7-9,TRBJ2-7
CSVVQGAQPQHF,TGCAGCGTTGTCCAGGGGGCTCAGCCCCAGCATTTT,12,-,TRBD1,TRBV29-1,TRBJ1-5
CASSQDRVDYEQYF,TGTGCCAGCAGCCAAGACCGGGTTGACTACGAGCAGTACTTC,14,-,-,TRBV4-2,TRBJ2-7
CSARTGAGETQYF,TGCAGCGCGAGGACAGGGGCCGGGGAGACCCAGTACTTC,13,once,TRBD1,TRBV29-1,TRBJ2-5
CASSLVARTYEQYF,TGTGCCAGCAGCTTAGTGGCAAGAACCTACGAGCAGTACTTC,14,-,-,TRBV7-8,TRBJ2-7
CASSPTGPTDTQYF,TGCGCCAGCAGCCCGACAGGGCCCACAGATACGCAGTATTTT,14,-,TRBD1,TRBV7-9,TRBJ2-3
CASSRGRGREAKNIQYF,TGTGCCAGCAGCCGCGGGCGGGGGAGGGAAGCCAAAAACATTCAGTACTTC,17,-,TRBD2,TRBV7-8,TRBJ2-4
CASRGPEGTEAFF,TGTGCCAGCAGGGGTCCGGAGGGCACTGAAGCTTTCTTT,13,-,-,TRBV11-3,TRBJ1-1